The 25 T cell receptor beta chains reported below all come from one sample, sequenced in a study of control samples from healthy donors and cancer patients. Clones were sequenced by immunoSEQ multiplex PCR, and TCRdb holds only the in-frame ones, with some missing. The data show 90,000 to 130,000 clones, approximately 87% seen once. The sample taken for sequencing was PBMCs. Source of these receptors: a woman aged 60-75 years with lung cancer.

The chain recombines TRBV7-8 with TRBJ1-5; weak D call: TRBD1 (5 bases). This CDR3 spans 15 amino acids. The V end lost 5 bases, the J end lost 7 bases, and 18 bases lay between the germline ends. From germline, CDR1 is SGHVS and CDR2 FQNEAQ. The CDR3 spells CASSLGAGLGQPQHF. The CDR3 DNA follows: TGTGCCAGCAGCCTAGGGGCGGGGTTGGGCCAGCCCCAGCATTTT.

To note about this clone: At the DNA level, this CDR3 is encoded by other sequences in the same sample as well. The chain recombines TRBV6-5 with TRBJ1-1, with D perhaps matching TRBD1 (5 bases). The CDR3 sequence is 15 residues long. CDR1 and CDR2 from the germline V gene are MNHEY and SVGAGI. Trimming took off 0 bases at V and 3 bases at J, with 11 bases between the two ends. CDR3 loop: CASSYSRGQDTEAFF. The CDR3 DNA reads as TGTGCCAGCAGTTACTCGCGGGGCCAGGACACTGAAGCTTTCTTT.

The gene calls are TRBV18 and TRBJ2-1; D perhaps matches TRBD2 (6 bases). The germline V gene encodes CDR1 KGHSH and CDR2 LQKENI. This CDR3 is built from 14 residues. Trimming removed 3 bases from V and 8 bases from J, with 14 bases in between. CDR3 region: CASSPPPASDEQFF. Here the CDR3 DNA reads TGTGCCAGCTCACCCCCCCCAGCTAGCGATGAGCAGTTCTTC.

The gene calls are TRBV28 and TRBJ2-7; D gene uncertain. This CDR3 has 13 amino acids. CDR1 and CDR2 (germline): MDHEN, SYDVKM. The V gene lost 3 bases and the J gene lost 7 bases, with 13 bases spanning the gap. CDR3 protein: CASSLSRNGEQYF. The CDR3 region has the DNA TGTGCCAGCAGTTTGTCCCGGAATGGGGAGCAGTACTTC.

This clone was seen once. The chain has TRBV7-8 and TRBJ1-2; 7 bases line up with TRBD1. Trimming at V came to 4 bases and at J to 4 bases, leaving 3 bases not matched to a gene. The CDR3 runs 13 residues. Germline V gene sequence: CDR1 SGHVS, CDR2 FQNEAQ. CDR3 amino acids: CASSSGQVYGYTF. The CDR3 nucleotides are TGTGCCAGCAGCTCAGGACAGGTCTATGGCTACACCTTC. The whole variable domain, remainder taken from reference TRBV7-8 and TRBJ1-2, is GAGVSQSPRYKVAKRGQDVALRCDPISGHVSLFWYQQALGQGPEFLTYFQNEAQLDKSGLPSDRFFAERPEGSVSTLKIQRTQQEDSAVYLCASSSGQVYGYTFGSGTRLTVV.

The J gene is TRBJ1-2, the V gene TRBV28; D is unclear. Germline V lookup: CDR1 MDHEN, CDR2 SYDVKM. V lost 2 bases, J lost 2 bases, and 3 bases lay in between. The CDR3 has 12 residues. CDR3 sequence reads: CASSLQNYGYTF. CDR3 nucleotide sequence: TGTGCCAGCAGTTTACAGAACTATGGCTACACCTTC.

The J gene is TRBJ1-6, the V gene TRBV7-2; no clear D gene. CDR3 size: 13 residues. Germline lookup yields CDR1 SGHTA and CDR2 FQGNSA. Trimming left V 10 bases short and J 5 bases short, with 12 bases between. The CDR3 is CATRTYDNSPLHF. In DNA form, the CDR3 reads TGTGCCACCCGGACTTACGATAATTCACCCCTCCACTTT.

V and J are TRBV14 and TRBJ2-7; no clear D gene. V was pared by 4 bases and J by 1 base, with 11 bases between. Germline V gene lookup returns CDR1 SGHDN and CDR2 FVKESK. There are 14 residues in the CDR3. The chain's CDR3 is CASSPQSGSYEQYF. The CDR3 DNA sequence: TGTGCCAGCAGCCCCCAGAGTGGTTCCTACGAGCAGTACTTC.

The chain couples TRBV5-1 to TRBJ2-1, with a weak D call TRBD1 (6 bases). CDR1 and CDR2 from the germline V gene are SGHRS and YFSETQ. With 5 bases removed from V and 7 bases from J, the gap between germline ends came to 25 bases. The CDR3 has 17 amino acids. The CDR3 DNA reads TGCGCCAGCAGGGGGGCCGGGACCGGAATCGGTAGGAATGAGCAGTTCTTC. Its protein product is CASRGAGTGIGRNEQFF.

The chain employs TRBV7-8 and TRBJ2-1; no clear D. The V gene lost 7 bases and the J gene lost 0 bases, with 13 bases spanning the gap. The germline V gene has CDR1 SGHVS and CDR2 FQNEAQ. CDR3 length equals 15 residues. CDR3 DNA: TGTGCCAGCACCCCTGGCAGAGGCTCCTACAATGAGCAGTTCTTC. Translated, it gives CASTPGRGSYNEQFF.

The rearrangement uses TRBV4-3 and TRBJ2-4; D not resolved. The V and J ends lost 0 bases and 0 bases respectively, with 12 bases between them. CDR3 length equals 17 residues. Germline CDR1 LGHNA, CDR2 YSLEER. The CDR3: CASSQERQSQAKNIQYF. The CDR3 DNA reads TGCGCCAGCAGCCAAGAACGGCAAAGCCAAGCCAAAAACATTCAGTACTTC.

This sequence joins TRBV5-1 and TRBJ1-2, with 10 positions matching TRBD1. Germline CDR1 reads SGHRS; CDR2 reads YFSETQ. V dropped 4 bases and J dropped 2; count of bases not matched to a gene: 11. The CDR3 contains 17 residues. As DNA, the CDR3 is TGCGCCAGCAGCCCCGGGACAGGGGTGTTTGGCAACTATGGCTACACCTTC. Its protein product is CASSPGTGVFGNYGYTF.

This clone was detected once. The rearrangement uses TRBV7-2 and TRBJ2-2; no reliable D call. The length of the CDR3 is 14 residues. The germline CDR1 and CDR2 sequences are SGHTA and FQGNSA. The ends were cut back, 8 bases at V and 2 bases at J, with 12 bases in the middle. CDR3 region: CASGPQVNTGELFF. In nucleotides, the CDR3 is TGTGCCAGCGGCCCTCAAGTTAACACCGGGGAGCTGTTTTTT.

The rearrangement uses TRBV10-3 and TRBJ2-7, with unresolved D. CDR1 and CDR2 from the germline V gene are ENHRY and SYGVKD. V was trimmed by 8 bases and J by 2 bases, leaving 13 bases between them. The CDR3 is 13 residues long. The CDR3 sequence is CAIQPGGTYEQYF. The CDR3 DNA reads TGTGCCATCCAACCCGGCGGAACCTACGAGCAGTACTTC.

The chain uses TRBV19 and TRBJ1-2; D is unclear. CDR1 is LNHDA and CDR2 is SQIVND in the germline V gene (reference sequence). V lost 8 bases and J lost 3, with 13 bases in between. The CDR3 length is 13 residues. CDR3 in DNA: TGTGCCAGTCGAGGGCAGACTTACTATGGCTACACCTTC. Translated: CASRGQTYYGYTF. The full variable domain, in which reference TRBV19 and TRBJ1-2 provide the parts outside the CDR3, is DGGITQSPKYLFRKEGQNVTLSCEQNLNHDAMYWYRQDPGQGLRLIYYSQIVNDFQKGDIAEGYSVSREKKESFPLTVTSAQKNPTAFYLCASRGQTYYGYTFGSGTRLTVV.

In nucleotides, the CDR3 is TGTGCCAGTAGTAGAGGTCAGGGGGGAGCCTACAATGAGCAGTTCTTC. Translating gives CASSRGQGGAYNEQFF. This chain connects TRBV19 to TRBJ2-1; D possibly corresponds to TRBD1 (7 bases). Germline lookup yields CDR1 LNHDA and CDR2 SQIVND (reference sequence). The CDR3 is 16 amino acids. Trimming stripped 4 bases from V and 2 bases from J, with 15 bases between.

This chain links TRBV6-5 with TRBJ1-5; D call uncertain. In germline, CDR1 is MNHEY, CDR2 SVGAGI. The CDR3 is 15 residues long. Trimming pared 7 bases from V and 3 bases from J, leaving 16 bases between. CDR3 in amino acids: CASKPSGNNNQPQHF. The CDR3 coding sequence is TGTGCCAGCAAACCCTCGGGAAACAACAATCAGCCCCAGCATTTT.

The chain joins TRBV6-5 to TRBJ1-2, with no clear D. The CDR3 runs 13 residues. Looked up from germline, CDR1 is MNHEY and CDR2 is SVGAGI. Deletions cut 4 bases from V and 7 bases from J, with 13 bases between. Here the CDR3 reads CASSSWASGGYTF. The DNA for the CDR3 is TGTGCCAGCAGTTCCTGGGCATCGGGTGGCTACACCTTC.

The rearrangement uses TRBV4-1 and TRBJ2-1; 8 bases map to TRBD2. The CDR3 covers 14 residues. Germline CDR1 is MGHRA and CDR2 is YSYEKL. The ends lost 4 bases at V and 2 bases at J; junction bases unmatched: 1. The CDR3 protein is CASSRAGAYNEQFF. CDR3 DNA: TGCGCCAGCAGCCGAGCGGGGGCCTACAATGAGCAGTTCTTC.

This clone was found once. As DNA, the CDR3 is TGTGCCAGCAGCGTCGGACAGGGGATCACCCGGGCCCATCAGCCCCAGCATTTT. Protein sequence: CASSVGQGITRAHQPQHF. The rearrangement uses TRBV7-6 and TRBJ1-5, with 9 bases identical to TRBD1. The CDR3 is 18 residues long. CDR1 is SGHVS and CDR2 is FNYEAQ in the germline V gene. V was pared by 5 bases and J by 5 bases, with 16 bases of the junction left unmatched.

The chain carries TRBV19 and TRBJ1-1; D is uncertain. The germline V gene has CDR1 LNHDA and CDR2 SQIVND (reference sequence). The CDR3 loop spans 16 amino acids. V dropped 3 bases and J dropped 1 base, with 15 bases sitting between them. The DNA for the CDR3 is TGTGCCAGTAGTATTTTCCAGCGACAAACGAACACTGAAGCTTTCTTT. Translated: CASSIFQRQTNTEAFF.

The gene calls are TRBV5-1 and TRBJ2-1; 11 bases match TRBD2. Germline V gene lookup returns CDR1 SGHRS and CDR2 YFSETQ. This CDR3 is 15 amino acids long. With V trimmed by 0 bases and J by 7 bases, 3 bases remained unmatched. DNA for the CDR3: TGCGCCAGCAGCTTGGTTGTAGCGGGAGGGAATGAGCAGTTCTTC. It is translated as CASSLVVAGGNEQFF.

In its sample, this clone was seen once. The CDR3 loop reads CASSHFSLLEGTYEQYF. CDR3 bases: TGTGCCAGCTCACATTTCTCCCTCCTGGAGGGCACCTACGAGCAGTACTTC. The chain employs TRBV18 and TRBJ2-7; maybe TRBD2 (6 bases). The CDR3 extends over 17 amino acids. Trimming took 4 bases from V and 2 from J, leaving 21 bases between them. Germline V lookup: CDR1 KGHSH, CDR2 LQKENI.

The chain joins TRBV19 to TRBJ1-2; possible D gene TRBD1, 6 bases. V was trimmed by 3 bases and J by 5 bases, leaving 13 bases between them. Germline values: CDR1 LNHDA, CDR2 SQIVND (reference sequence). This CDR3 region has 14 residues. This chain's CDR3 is CASSIPNREYGYTF. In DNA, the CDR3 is TGTGCCAGTAGTATCCCCAACAGGGAATATGGCTACACCTTC.

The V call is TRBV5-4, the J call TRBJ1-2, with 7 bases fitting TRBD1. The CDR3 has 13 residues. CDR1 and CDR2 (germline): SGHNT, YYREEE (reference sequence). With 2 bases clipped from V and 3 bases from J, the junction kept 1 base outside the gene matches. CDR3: CASSLDRDYGYTF. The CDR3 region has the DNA TGTGCCAGCAGCTTAGACAGGGACTATGGCTACACCTTC.